Included here is one T cell receptor (beta chain) sequence, with context. The sample originates from a study of control samples from healthy donors and cancer patients. This table comes from immunoSEQ multiplex PCR, and its TCRdb copy is limited to in-frame clones, with some not included. Counted here are around 67,000 clones, approximately 89% occurring once; the ten biggest clones make up roughly 6%. This sequence was found in a man aged 55 to 70 with colorectal cancer. Sequencing was performed on PBMCs.

The CDR3 coding sequence is TGTGCCAGCAGTGGGCTAGCGGTAGGCAATGAGCAGTTCTTC. It translates to CASSGLAVGNEQFF. The chain has TRBV2 and TRBJ2-1; 7 bases match TRBD2. CDR1 SNHLY and CDR2 FYNNEI come from the germline V gene. This CDR3 has 14 residues. The ends lost 4 bases at V and 6 bases at J; junction bases unmatched: 6. Combining the CDR3 with reference TRBV2 and TRBJ2-1 gives the whole variable domain EPEVTQTPSHQVTQMGQEVILRCVPISNHLYFYWYRQILGQKVEFLVSFYNNEISEKSEIFDDQFSVERPDGSNFTLKIRSTKLEDSAMYFCASSGLAVGNEQFFGPGTRLTVL.